This TCR beta chain was captured by sequencing in a study of blood T cell repertoires in COVID-19. Participants' own reports of clinical history determined their cohort assignment. CDR1 and CDR2 (germline): MDHEN, SYDVKM. The CDR3 has 13 residues. Trimming at V came to 11 bases and at J to 6 bases, leaving 12 bases not matched to a gene. Sequencing used immunoSEQ multiplex PCR; TCRdb keeps in-frame clones, though not all of them. The sample records roughly 170,000 clones, approximately 80% being singletons. This TCR derives from a woman aged 50 to 60 who had recovered from COVID-19. Sequencing was carried out using PBMCs or T cells enriched from blood (not recorded which). This chain connects TRBV28 to TRBJ2-7; TRBD1 aligns across 8 bases. The CDR3 DNA reads TGTGCCTCCACCGGAGGGACAGGCAGCGAGCAGTACTTC. Translated: CASTGGTGSEQYF. The whole variable domain, remainder taken from reference TRBV28 and TRBJ2-7, is DVKVTQSSRYLVKRTGEKVFLECVQDMDHENMFWYRQDPGLGLRLIYFSYDVKMKEKGDIPEGYSVSREKKERFSLILESASTNQTSMYLCASTGGTGSEQYFGPGTRLTVT.